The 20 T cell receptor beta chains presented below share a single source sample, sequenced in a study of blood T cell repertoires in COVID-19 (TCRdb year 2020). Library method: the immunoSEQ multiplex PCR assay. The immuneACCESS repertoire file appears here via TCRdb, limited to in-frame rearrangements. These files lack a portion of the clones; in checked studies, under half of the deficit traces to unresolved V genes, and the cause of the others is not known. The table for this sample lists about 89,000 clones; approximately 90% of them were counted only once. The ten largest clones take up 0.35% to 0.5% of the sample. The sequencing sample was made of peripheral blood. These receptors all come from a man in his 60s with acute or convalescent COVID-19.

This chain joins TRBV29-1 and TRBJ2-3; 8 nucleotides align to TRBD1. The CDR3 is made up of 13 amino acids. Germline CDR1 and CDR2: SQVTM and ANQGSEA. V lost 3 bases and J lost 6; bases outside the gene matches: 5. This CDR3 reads CSVDSQGADTQYF. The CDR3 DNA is TGCAGCGTTGATTCCCAGGGGGCGGATACGCAGTATTTT.

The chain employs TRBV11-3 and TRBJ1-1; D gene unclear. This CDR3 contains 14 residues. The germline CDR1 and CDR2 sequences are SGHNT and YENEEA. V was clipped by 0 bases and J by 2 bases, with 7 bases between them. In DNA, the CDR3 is TGTGCCAGCAGCTTAGATTCGGGTAACACTGAAGCTTTCTTT. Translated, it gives CASSLDSGNTEAFF.

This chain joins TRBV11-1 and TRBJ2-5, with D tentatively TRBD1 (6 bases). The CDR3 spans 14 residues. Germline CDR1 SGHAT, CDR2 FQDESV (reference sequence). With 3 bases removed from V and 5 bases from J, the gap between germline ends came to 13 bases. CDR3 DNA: TGTGCCAGCAGCTTTCTCAGGGGAAGGGAGACCCAGTACTTC. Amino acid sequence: CASSFLRGRETQYF. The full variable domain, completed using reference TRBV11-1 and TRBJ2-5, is EAEVAQSPRYKITEKSQAVAFWCDPISGHATLYWYRQILGQGPELLVQFQDESVVDDSQLPKDRFSAERLKGVDSTLKIQPAELGDSAMYLCASSFLRGRETQYFGPGTRLLVL.

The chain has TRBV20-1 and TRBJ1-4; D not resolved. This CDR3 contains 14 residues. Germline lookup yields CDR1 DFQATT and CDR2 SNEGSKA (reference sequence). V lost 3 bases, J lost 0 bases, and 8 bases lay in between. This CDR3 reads CSASSGATNEKLFF. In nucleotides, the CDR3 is TGCAGTGCTAGTTCCGGGGCAACTAATGAAAAACTGTTTTTT.

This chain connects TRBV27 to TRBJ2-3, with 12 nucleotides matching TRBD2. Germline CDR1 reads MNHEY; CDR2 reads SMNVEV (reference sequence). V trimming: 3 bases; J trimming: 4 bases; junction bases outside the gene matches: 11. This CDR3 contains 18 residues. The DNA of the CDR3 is TGTGCCAGCAGTTTTATTAGAGCTAGCGGGAGGGGGGCAGATACGCAGTATTTT. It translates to CASSFIRASGRGADTQYF.

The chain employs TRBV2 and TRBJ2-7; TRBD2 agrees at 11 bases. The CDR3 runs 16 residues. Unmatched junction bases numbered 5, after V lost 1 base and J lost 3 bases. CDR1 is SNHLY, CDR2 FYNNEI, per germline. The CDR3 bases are TGTGCCAGCAGTGAAGGTTCTCTAGCGGGAGGCTACGAGCAGTACTTC. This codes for CASSEGSLAGGYEQYF.

For the CDR3, the DNA is TGTGCCAGCAGCTTAGGGGCCCCGGGACACACTAATGAAAAACTGTTTTTT. The encoded protein is CASSLGAPGHTNEKLFF. This chain joins TRBV11-3 and TRBJ1-4; D might be TRBD1 (6 bases). Germline assignment: CDR1 SGHNT and CDR2 YENEEA. The CDR3 has 17 amino acids. The V gene lost 1 base and the J gene lost 2 bases, with 14 bases spanning the gap.

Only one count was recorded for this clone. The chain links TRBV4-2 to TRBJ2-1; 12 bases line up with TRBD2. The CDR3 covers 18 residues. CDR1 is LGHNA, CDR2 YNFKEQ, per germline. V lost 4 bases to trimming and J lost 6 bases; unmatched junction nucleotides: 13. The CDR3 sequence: CASSLPSGRAQAVNEQFF. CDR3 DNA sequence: TGTGCCAGCAGCCTTCCTAGCGGGAGGGCCCAGGCGGTCAATGAGCAGTTCTTC.

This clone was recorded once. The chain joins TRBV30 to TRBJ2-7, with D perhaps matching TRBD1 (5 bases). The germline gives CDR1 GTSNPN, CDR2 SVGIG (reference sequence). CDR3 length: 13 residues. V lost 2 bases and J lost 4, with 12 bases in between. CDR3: CAWSPDTTYEQYF. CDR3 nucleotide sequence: TGTGCCTGGAGTCCGGACACGACATACGAGCAGTACTTC.

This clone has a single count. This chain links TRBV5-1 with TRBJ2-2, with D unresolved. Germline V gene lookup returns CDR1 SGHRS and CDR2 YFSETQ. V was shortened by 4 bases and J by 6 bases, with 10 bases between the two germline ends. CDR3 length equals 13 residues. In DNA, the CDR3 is TGCGCCAGCAGCAGCGTAGAAGCCGGGGAGCTGTTTTTT. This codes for CASSSVEAGELFF.

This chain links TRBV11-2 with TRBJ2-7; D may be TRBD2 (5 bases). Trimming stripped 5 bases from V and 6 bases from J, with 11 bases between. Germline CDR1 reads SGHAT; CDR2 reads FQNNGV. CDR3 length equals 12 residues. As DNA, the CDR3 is TGTGCCAGCAGCCCCCTAGCTTCCGAGCAGTACTTC. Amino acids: CASSPLASEQYF.

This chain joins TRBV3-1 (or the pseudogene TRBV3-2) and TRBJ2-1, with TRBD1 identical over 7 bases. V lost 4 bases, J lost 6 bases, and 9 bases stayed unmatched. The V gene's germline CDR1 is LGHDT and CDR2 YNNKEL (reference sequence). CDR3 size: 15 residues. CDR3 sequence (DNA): TGTGCCAGCAGCCTGGGACAGCTAGGGTTCAATGAGCAGTTCTTC. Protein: CASSLGQLGFNEQFF.

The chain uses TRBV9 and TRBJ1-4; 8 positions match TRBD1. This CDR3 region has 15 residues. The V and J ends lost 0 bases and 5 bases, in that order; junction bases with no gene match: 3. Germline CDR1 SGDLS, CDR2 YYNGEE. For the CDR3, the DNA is TGTGCCAGCAGCGTAGTGGCAGGGGGCAATGAAAAACTGTTTTTT. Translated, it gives CASSVVAGGNEKLFF.

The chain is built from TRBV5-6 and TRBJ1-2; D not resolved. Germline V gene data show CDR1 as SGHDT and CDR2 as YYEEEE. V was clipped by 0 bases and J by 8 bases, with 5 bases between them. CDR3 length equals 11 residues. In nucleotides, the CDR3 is TGTGCCAGCAGCTTGGGCGGCGGCTACACCTTC. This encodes CASSLGGGYTF.

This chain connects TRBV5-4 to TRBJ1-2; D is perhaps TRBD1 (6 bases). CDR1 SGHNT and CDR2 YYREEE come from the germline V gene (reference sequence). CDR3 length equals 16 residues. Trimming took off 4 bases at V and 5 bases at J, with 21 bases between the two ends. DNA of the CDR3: TGTGCCAGCAGCAACGGTCAGGGGTTATTGGGGTATGGCTACACCTTC. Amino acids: CASSNGQGLLGYGYTF.

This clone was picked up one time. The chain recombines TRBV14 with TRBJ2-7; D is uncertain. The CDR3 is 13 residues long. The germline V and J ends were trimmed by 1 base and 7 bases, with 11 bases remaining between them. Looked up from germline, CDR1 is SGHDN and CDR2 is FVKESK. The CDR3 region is CASSQGWQREQYF. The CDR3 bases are TGTGCCAGCAGCCAAGGATGGCAGCGTGAGCAGTACTTC.

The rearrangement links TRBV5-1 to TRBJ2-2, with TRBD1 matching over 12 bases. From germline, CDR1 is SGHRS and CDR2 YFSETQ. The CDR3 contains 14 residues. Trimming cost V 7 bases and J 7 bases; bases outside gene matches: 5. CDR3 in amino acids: CASCRDRGLGELFF. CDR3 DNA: TGCGCCAGCTGCCGGGACAGGGGGCTCGGGGAGCTGTTTTTT.

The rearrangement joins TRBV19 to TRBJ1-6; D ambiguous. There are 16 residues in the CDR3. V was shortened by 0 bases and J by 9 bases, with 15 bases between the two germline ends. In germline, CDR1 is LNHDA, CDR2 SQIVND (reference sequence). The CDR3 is CASSIEPTSVTSPLHF. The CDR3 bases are TGTGCCAGTAGTATAGAGCCGACTTCGGTGACTTCACCCCTCCACTTT. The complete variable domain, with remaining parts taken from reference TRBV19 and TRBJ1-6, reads DGGITQSPKYLFRKEGQNVTLSCEQNLNHDAMYWYRQDPGQGLRLIYYSQIVNDFQKGDIAEGYSVSREKKESFPLTVTSAQKNPTAFYLCASSIEPTSVTSPLHFGNGTRLTVT.

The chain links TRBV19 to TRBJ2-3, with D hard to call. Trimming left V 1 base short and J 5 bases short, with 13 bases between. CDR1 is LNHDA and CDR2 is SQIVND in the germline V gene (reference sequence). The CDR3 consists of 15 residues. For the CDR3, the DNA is TGTGCCAGTAGTATAGGGCCCCCTGTCATAGATACGCAGTATTTT. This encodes CASSIGPPVIDTQYF.

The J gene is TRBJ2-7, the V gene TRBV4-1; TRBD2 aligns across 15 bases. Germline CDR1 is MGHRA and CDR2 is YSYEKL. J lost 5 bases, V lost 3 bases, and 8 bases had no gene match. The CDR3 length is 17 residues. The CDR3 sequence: CASSHGLAGGPFHEQYF. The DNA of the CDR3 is TGCGCCAGCAGCCACGGACTAGCGGGAGGGCCTTTCCACGAGCAGTACTTC.